This T cell receptor (beta chain) was profiled in a study of T cell responses to AZD1222 COVID-19 vaccine. Study-level results: Reports indicate that nearly half of spike-specific TCRs are directed at unmutated variant regions. Clonal diversity may have been underestimated in mostly white British donors.

V gave up 3 bases and J gave up 0 bases, with 13 bases separating them. The germline CDR1 and CDR2 sequences are WSHSY and SAAADI. The CDR3 length is 16 residues. Only in-frame clones appear in the TCRdb table, and some are missing; sequencing was by immunoSEQ multiplex PCR. The sample records approximately 150,000 clones, roughly 90% being singletons. Pooling covered second doses at about 4 or about 12 weeks. The sample holds one count of this clone. Its antigen is unknown. The TCR sequence derives from an adult who received the AZD1222 COVID-19 vaccine. Sample: peripheral blood, taken 28 days after the second AZD1222 dose. The chain couples TRBV10-2 to TRBJ2-3; D is perhaps TRBD2 (7 bases). The CDR3 region is CASSDERDKSTDTQYF. The CDR3 coding sequence is TGCGCCAGCAGTGACGAGCGGGACAAGAGCACAGATACGCAGTATTTT.